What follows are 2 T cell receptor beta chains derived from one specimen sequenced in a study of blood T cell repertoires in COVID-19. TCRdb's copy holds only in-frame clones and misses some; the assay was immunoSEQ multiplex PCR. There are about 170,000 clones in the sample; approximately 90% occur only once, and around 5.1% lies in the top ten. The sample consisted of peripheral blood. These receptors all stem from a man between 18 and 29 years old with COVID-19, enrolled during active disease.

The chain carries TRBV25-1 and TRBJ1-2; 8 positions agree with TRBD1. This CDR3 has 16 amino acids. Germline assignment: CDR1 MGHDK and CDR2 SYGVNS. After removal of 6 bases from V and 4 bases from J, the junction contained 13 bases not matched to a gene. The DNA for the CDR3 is TGTGCCAGCAGATCCAATACCGGGACAGGCTCCTATGGCTACACCTTC. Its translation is CASRSNTGTGSYGYTF.

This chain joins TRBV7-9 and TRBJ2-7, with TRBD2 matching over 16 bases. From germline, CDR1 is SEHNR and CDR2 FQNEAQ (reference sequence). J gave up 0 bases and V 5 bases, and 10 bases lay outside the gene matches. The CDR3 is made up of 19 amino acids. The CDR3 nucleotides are TGTGCCAGCAGCCCAGTGGGGGGACTAGCGGGAGGGTTCTCCTACGAGCAGTACTTC. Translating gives CASSPVGGLAGGFSYEQYF.